This is a list of T cell receptor beta chains from one sample in a study of cytomegalovirus exposure and HLA in healthy donors. The table came from immunoSEQ multiplex PCR; TCRdb's copy has only in-frame clones and leaves some out. The data contain around 130,000 clones, 81% of them seen just once; the ten biggest clones take up approximately 2.2%. Sequencing was done on a sample of PBMCs. Receptors originate from a woman aged 40 to 50 in good health and CMV-seronegative. CDR3s include the opening cysteine and the closing phenylalanine or tryptophan. The D gene is left open where the match is weak. The size field is filled for only some rows; it gives once, few, many or a size class.

J gene,D gene,V gene,clone size,CDR3 DNA,CDR3 protein
TRBJ1-1,TRBD1,TRBV5-1,.,TGCGCCAGCAGCTTTAGACAGGGGATGAACACTGAAGCTTTCTTT,CASSFRQGMNTEAFF
TRBJ2-6,.,TRBV15,.,TGTGCCACCAGCAGAGATTTTTACCAGGGATCGTCTGGGGCCAACGTCCTGACTTTC,CATSRDFYQGSSGANVLTF
TRBJ1-4,.,TRBV2,.,TGTGCCAGCAGTGTCAGGGGTTGGGAAAAACTGTTTTTT,CASSVRGWEKLFF
TRBJ1-1,.,TRBV21-1,.,TGTGCCAGCAGACGGGGGGCCTCAAACACTGAAGCTTTCTTT,CASRRGASNTEAFF
TRBJ2-7,TRBD2,TRBV5-1,.,TGCGCCAGCAGCCGGACTAGCGGGGGGCCAATCGGAGGCGAGCAGTACTTC,CASSRTSGGPIGGEQYF
TRBJ2-7,TRBD1,TRBV4-1,.,TGCGCCAGCAGCCAAGCCGGGACAGGTGTCAGAGAGCAGTACTTC,CASSQAGTGVREQYF
TRBJ2-3,.,TRBV29-1,.,TGCAGCGCTCCGGGTACGGATACGCAGTATTTT,CSAPGTDTQYF
TRBJ1-2,.,TRBV9,.,TGTGCCAGCAGCGTAGGCTCAGGGTCCGGCTACACCTTC,CASSVGSGSGYTF
TRBJ1-1,.,TRBV6-5,.,TGTGCCAGCAGTTACCTGGGGGCAGTGAACACTGAAGCTTTCTTT,CASSYLGAVNTEAFF
TRBJ1-5,.,TRBV21-1,.,TGTGCCAGCACCCGGGACAGTCAACCCAATCAGCCCCAGCATTTT,CASTRDSQPNQPQHF
TRBJ1-6,.,TRBV5-4,.,TGTGCCAGCAGCTTGCAAGTCCTCACTACTAATAATTCACCCCTCCACTTT,CASSLQVLTTNNSPLHF
TRBJ2-7,.,TRBV5-8,once,TGTGCCAGCAGCTTGGGGTCTAGGGGCCTCCCCTACGAGCAGTACTTC,CASSLGSRGLPYEQYF
TRBJ1-1,TRBD1,TRBV11-2,.,TGTGCCAGCAGCCAAGCCGGGACAGGGGCTGAAGCTTTCTTT,CASSQAGTGAEAFF
TRBJ1-4,.,TRBV6-1,.,TGTGCCAGCAGTGACGGGACATCCAAAGAAAAACTGTTTTTT,CASSDGTSKEKLFF
TRBJ2-3,.,TRBV5-1,.,TGCGCCAGCAGCTTCGGCACAGGGCCGCGGTCGGCGCAGTATTTT,CASSFGTGPRSAQYF
TRBJ1-4,.,TRBV6-5,.,TGTGCCAGCGCGACCCAACAGGGATCTGAAAAACTGTTTTTT,CASATQQGSEKLFF
TRBJ1-2,.,TRBV28,.,TGTGCCAGCAGTCGGGAGTCCTATGGCTACACCTTC,CASSRESYGYTF
TRBJ2-5,TRBD2,TRBV4-1,.,TGCGCCAGCAGCCAAGGTTTAGCGGGGGGCCAAGAGACCCAGTACTTC,CASSQGLAGGQETQYF
TRBJ1-4,TRBD1,TRBV7-9,.,TGTGCCAGCAGCCCGCGGACAGGGGCTAATGAAAAACTGTTTTTT,CASSPRTGANEKLFF
TRBJ1-1,.,TRBV7-3,.,TGTGCCAGCAGCCCCGGACAATTTTCGAACACTGAAGCTTTCTTT,CASSPGQFSNTEAFF
TRBJ2-7,TRBD2,TRBV28,.,TGTGCCAGCGGGACTAGCTTTTACGAGCAGTACTTC,CASGTSFYEQYF
TRBJ1-6,.,TRBV23-1,.,TGCGCCAGCAGTCAATCGGGCAGGGATTGCAAAAGCTCCTATAATTCACCCCTCCACTTT,CASSQSGRDCKSSYNSPLHF
TRBJ2-7,.,TRBV27,few,TGTGCCAGCAGTTCGGGTTGGGAGCAGTACTTC,CASSSGWEQYF
TRBJ2-1,.,TRBV7-9,.,TGTGCCAGCAGCTCCGGGTCACACAATGAGCAGTTCTTC,CASSSGSHNEQFF
TRBJ2-1,TRBD2,TRBV9,.,TGTGCCAGCAGCGAACTAGCGGGCGATGAGCAGTTCTTC,CASSELAGDEQFF
TRBJ1-3,TRBD1,TRBV12-5,.,TGTGCTAGTGGTTTGGTACCAGGACAGGTGGGATACTCTGGAAACACCATATATTTT,CASGLVPGQVGYSGNTIYF
TRBJ2-7,.,TRBV13,once,TGTGCCAGCAGCTTCCACGAGTTGAGGGACTACGAGCAGTACTTC,CASSFHELRDYEQYF
TRBJ1-4,.,TRBV7-6,.,TGTGCCAGCAGCTTAGTGGTGGGAGATAATGAAAAACTGTTTTTT,CASSLVVGDNEKLFF
TRBJ1-3,.,TRBV7-9,.,TGTGCCAGCAGAACGGGCTCTGGAAACACCATATATTTT,CASRTGSGNTIYF
TRBJ2-3,TRBD2,TRBV14,.,TGTGCCAGCAGCCAAGATCTCGGCGGGGGGCCCACAGATACGCAGTATTTT,CASSQDLGGGPTDTQYF
TRBJ1-2,.,TRBV7-9,.,TGTTCCAGCAGCTTATCACCTCAGGGTATTATGGGCTATGGCTACACCTTC,CSSSLSPQGIMGYGYTF
TRBJ1-5,.,TRBV6-6,.,TGTGCCAGCAGTACAGGGTACGGCAATCAGCCCCAGCATTTT,CASSTGYGNQPQHF
TRBJ2-2,TRBD2,TRBV19,.,TGTGCCAGCAGGACTAGCGGGACCACCGGGGAGCTGTTTTTT,CASRTSGTTGELFF
TRBJ1-1,.,TRBV29-1,.,TGCAGCGTTGATGGAGGATCGAACACTGAAGCTTTCTTT,CSVDGGSNTEAFF
TRBJ2-1,.,TRBV15,.,TGTGCCACCAGCAGAGATCGGAGGGGTGCGAATTACAATGAGCAGTTCTTC,CATSRDRRGANYNEQFF
TRBJ1-2,TRBD1,TRBV7-9,.,TGTGCCAGCAGCTCGCTGGACAGGGGAGACGGCTACACCTTC,CASSSLDRGDGYTF
TRBJ1-6,.,TRBV19,.,TGTGCCAGTAGCCCGGGACACCAGTATAGGAATTCACCCCTCCACTTT,CASSPGHQYRNSPLHF
TRBJ1-1,TRBD1,TRBV6-5,few,TGTGCCAGCAGTTACGACAGGGGGTTGAACACTGAAGCTTTCTTT,CASSYDRGLNTEAFF
TRBJ2-2,.,TRBV25-1,once,TGTGCCAGCAGTGATTCCCGGGAGAGATTTGGCGGGGAGCTGTTTTTT,CASSDSRERFGGELFF
TRBJ1-2,.,TRBV18,.,TGTGCCAGCTCACCTCTCCGTAGAGGCTACACCTTC,CASSPLRRGYTF
TRBJ2-1,TRBD2,TRBV14,once,TGTGCCAGCAGCCAAGATAAGGGACTAGTGGGGCGCTACAATGAGCAGTTCTTC,CASSQDKGLVGRYNEQFF